This TCR beta chain came from a study of somatic mutations in cytotoxic T cells in rheumatoid arthritis. Method: immunoSEQ multiplex PCR; TCRdb's copy keeps in-frame clones and lacks some. The table lists some 7,000 clones, 74% of them singletons, with about 16% in the top ten. Per germline, CDR1 SQVTM and CDR2 ANQGSEA. CDR3 size: 18 residues. V lost 5 bases to trimming and J lost 5 bases; unmatched junction nucleotides: 18. This TCR was recovered from an adult with rheumatoid arthritis. V and J are TRBV29-1 and TRBJ2-5, with 12 bases that match TRBD2. Material for sequencing was CD8+ T cells sorted from blood. CDR3 amino acids: CSVPAPPRLAGAEETQYF. In DNA, the CDR3 is TGCAGCGTTCCGGCCCCCCCTAGACTAGCGGGAGCGGAGGAGACCCAGTACTTC.